The 14 T cell receptor beta chains below all came from one sample that was sequenced in a study of T cells in Graves' hyperthyroidism and ophthalmopathy. Regions amplified from RNA transcripts were the TCR beta CDR3 regions. Using the HTBI primer set, a first-round RT-PCR was run on the TCR CDR3. TCRdb independently ran MiXCR on the multiplex PCR reads; one entry per CDR3 protein. The table has around 530,000 distinct CDR3 sequences, under 20% seen once; the top ten hold 17%. The sequenced material came from blood. The receptor set was obtained from a woman aged 18-29 years with Graves' ophthalmopathy.

In this sample, this clonotype turned up a few times. The V and J genes are TRBV18 and TRBJ1-6; 7 bases align to TRBD1. The CDR3 contains 16 residues. With 0 bases clipped from V and 7 bases from J, the junction kept 6 bases outside the gene matches. The germline gives CDR1 KGHSH, CDR2 LQKENI. The CDR3 bases are TGTGCCAGCTCACCACCCCCGGCCAGGGGGAATTCACCCCTCCACTTT. It yields the protein CASSPPPARGNSPLHF.

This clonotype was recorded at least ten times. The chain is built from TRBV7-2 and TRBJ2-7; 7 bases line up with TRBD2. This CDR3 contains 15 residues. V shed 1 base and J 2 bases; nucleotides not matched to a gene: 5. Germline V gene sequence: CDR1 SGHTA, CDR2 FQGNSA. CDR3 loop: CASSLDRTSTYEQYF. The CDR3 DNA reads as TGTGCCAGCAGCTTAGATAGGACTAGTACCTACGAGCAGTACTTC.

This clonotype was counted at least ten times. The chain couples TRBV28 to TRBJ2-3, with 8 bases identical to TRBD1. Germline CDR1 MDHEN, CDR2 SYDVKM. J gave up 7 bases and V 2 bases, and 8 bases lay outside the gene matches. This CDR3 is built from 15 residues. CDR3 in amino acids: CASSLLQGAGNTQYF. In DNA form, the CDR3 reads TGTGCCAGCAGTTTACTCCAGGGGGCAGGAAATACGCAGTATTTT.

Concerning this clonotype itself: A read error may be the cause here, since a much bigger clone is one base away. The chain joins TRBV20-1 to TRBJ2-7, with 7 bases matching TRBD2. This CDR3 is built from 13 residues. With V trimmed by 1 base and J by 2 bases, 2 bases remained unmatched. Germline CDR1 and CDR2: DFQATT and SNEGSKA (reference sequence). In nucleotides, the CDR3 is TGCAGTGCTAGAGCCGGGACTACCTACGAGCAGTACTTC. As protein: CSARAGTTYEQYF.

This clonotype was detected only a few times. V is TRBV29-1 and J is TRBJ2-7, with TRBD2 matching over 7 bases. The CDR3 length is 16 residues. The V and J ends lost 0 bases and 5 bases, in that order; junction bases with no gene match: 13. CDR1 is SQVTM and CDR2 is ANQGSEA in the germline V gene. CDR3 in DNA: TGCAGCGTTGAAGATAACGCGGGGGAAAGGCCGAACGAGCAGTACTTC. Its translation is CSVEDNAGERPNEQYF.

This clonotype came up a few times. Written as DNA, the CDR3 is TGTGCCAGCAGTTTAGGACAGACACACCAAGAAGCTTTCTTT. Translated, it gives CASSLGQTHQEAFF. The chain links TRBV27 to TRBJ1-1; D might be TRBD1 (6 bases). There are 14 residues in the CDR3. V was cut by 2 bases and J by 8 bases, with 15 bases left in between. In germline, CDR1 is MNHEY, CDR2 SMNVEV (reference sequence).

This clonotype was recorded many times. This chain links TRBV10-2 with TRBJ2-1; D is unclear. V lost 4 bases to trimming and J lost 6 bases, with 10 bases between them. Germline V lookup: CDR1 WSHSY, CDR2 SAAADI. The CDR3 is 13 residues long. The CDR3 loop is CASSGLGVNEQFF. DNA of the CDR3: TGCGCCAGCAGTGGGCTTGGCGTCAATGAGCAGTTCTTC.

The genes are TRBV10-3 and TRBJ1-1; 8 bases align to TRBD1. The germline V gene encodes CDR1 ENHRY and CDR2 SYGVKD. V lost 6 bases to trimming and J lost 1 base; unmatched junction nucleotides: 4. This CDR3 comprises 14 residues. DNA of the CDR3: TGTGCCATCAGGGGAACAGGGGGGAACACTGAAGCTTTCTTT. Translating gives CAIRGTGGNTEAFF.

This clonotype occurred many times. This chain joins TRBV30 and TRBJ2-1, with TRBD1 matching over 9 bases. In germline, CDR1 is GTSNPN, CDR2 SVGIG (reference sequence). With 1 base clipped from V and 6 bases from J, the junction kept 4 bases outside the gene matches. The length of the CDR3 is 14 residues. This CDR3 is CAWSGGQGLNEQFF. CDR3 nucleotides: TGTGCCTGGAGTGGGGGACAGGGTCTCAATGAGCAGTTCTTC. The full variable domain, rest sourced from reference TRBV30 and TRBJ2-1, is SQTIHQWPATLVQPVGSPLSLECTVEGTSNPNLYWYRQAAGRGLQLLFYSVGIGQISSEVPQNLSASRPQDRQFILSSKKLLLSDSGFYLCAWSGGQGLNEQFFGPGTRLTVL.

The chain recombines TRBV10-2 with TRBJ2-5, with TRBD1 matching over 9 bases. V was clipped by 4 bases and J by 5 bases; unmatched bases: 8. This CDR3 comprises 15 residues. The germline gives CDR1 WSHSY, CDR2 SAAADI. This CDR3 is CASSGGTGFEETQYF. The CDR3 region has the DNA TGCGCCAGCAGTGGGGGGACAGGGTTTGAGGAGACCCAGTACTTC.

This clonotype was detected many times. This chain uses TRBV5-6 with TRBJ1-5; tentative D call: TRBD1 (6 bases). The CDR3 extends over 14 amino acids. The V gene's germline CDR1 is SGHDT and CDR2 YYEEEE. V dropped 4 bases and J dropped 5 bases, with 13 bases sitting between them. CDR3 in DNA: TGTGCCAGCAGCCTCCAGGGGATCGATCAGCCCCAGCATTTT. Amino acid sequence: CASSLQGIDQPQHF.

This chain joins TRBV9 and TRBJ1-6; D is ambiguous. Trimming pared 0 bases from V and 7 bases from J, leaving 17 bases between. The CDR3 totals 17 residues. CDR1 SGDLS and CDR2 YYNGEE come from the germline V gene. CDR3 amino acids: CASSVVDGSLQNSPLHF. CDR3 in DNA: TGTGCCAGCAGCGTAGTTGACGGTTCTCTGCAGAATTCACCCCTCCACTTT. The variable domain in full, completed from reference TRBV9 and TRBJ1-6, reads DSGVTQTPKHLITATGQRVTLRCSPRSGDLSVYWYQQSLDQGLQFLIQYYNGEERAKGNILERFSAQQFPDLHSELNLSSLELGDSALYFCASSVVDGSLQNSPLHFGNGTRLTVT.

Many counts were recorded for this clonotype. V usage is TRBV28 and J usage is TRBJ1-5, with 9 bases that match TRBD1. Trimming removed 6 bases from V and 3 bases from J; junction bases left unmatched: 3. Germline V lookup: CDR1 MDHEN, CDR2 SYDVKM. The CDR3 runs to 14 residues. The CDR3 nucleotides are TGTGCCAGCAGGGACAGGGGATACAATCAGCCCCAGCATTTT. This gives the protein CASRDRGYNQPQHF.

This clonotype was recorded many times. The chain couples TRBV28 to TRBJ2-7, with TRBD2 identical over 11 bases. The CDR3 is made up of 17 amino acids. Germline trimming cut 3 bases from V and 4 bases from J; bases unmatched to any gene: 11. Germline V lookup: CDR1 MDHEN, CDR2 SYDVKM. As DNA, the CDR3 is TGTGCCAGCAGTTTTTCCCTCACCGGGACTAGCGGATACGAGCAGTACTTC. Its protein is CASSFSLTGTSGYEQYF.